This T cell receptor beta chain was sequenced during a study of blood T cell repertoires in COVID-19. Some clones are missing from TCRdb's copy, which holds only in-frame ones; the method was immunoSEQ multiplex PCR. This repertoire shows approximately 200,000 clones, 82% found once; its top ten account for around 11%. Recovery among Cohort 3 donors was established by two negative PCRs, clearance, or symptom resolution. The TCR sequence derives from a man in his forties who had recovered from COVID-19. Sequencing was performed on PBMCs or T cells enriched from blood (not recorded which).

The CDR3 nucleotides read TGTGCCAGCAGCCCTGGACTGTGGCAGTTCTTC. As protein: CASSPGLWQFF. The chain is built from TRBV7-9 and TRBJ2-1; D may be TRBD2 (5 bases). Germline values: CDR1 SEHNR, CDR2 FQNEAQ (reference sequence). Trimming shortened V by 5 bases and J by 12 bases, and 11 bases separated the two germline ends. The CDR3 sequence is 11 residues long.